The 28 T cell receptor beta chains below all came from one sample that was sequenced in a study of vaccination effects on CD4 cells after COVID-19. An approximately 10-day culture period preceded the isolation of CD4+ T cells. TCRdb keeps only in-frame clones here, not all; method: immunoSEQ multiplex PCR. This table holds tens of thousands of clones, 72% found once. These TCRs' antigens remain unknown. The source was CD4+ T cells from PBMCs cultured without peptide, collected before COVID-19 vaccination. These receptor sequences come from a human donor who had a prior SARS-CoV-2 infection.

V is TRBV12-3 or TRBV12-4 and J is TRBJ2-1; 9 bases line up with TRBD2. The CDR3 has 13 residues. After removal of 3 bases from V and 10 bases from J, the junction contained 4 bases not matched to a gene. The chain's CDR3 is CASSFGLAGEQFF. CDR3 nucleotide sequence: TGTGCCAGCAGTTTTGGCCTAGCGGGGGAGCAGTTCTTC.

This clone turned up a few times. The chain employs TRBV7-9 and TRBJ1-6; 12 bases fit TRBD1. V trimming: 5 bases; J trimming: 7 bases; junction bases outside the gene matches: 12. CDR1 SEHNR and CDR2 FQNEAQ come from the germline V gene (reference sequence). The CDR3 length is 18 residues. CDR3 in DNA: TGTGCCAGCAGCAACCGGGACAGGGGGCGCCGCTTGAATTCACCCCTCCACTTT. It encodes CASSNRDRGRRLNSPLHF. Based on the CDR3 plus reference TRBV7-9 and TRBJ1-6, the full variable domain is DTGVSQNPRHKITKRGQNVTFRCDPISEHNRLYWYRQTLGQGPEFLTYFQNEAQLEKSRLLSDRFSAERPKGSFSTLEIQRTEQGDSAMYLCASSNRDRGRRLNSPLHFGNGTRLTVT.

V is TRBV3-1 (or the pseudogene TRBV3-2) and J is TRBJ2-5; the D gene could be TRBD1 or TRBD2 (6 bases each). The V gene's germline CDR1 is LGHDT and CDR2 YNNKEL (reference sequence). With 4 bases removed from V and 5 bases from J, the gap between germline ends came to 11 bases. The CDR3 spans 13 residues. CDR3 in amino acids: CASSRGARETQYF. DNA for the CDR3: TGTGCCAGCAGCCGGGGGGCCCGGGAGACCCAGTACTTC.

This clone was observed a few times. This rearrangement joins TRBV30 to TRBJ1-2; D remains ambiguous. The CDR3 is 11 amino acids. Trimming removed 6 bases at V and 4 bases at J, with 9 bases between. Germline values: CDR1 GTSNPN, CDR2 SVGIG (reference sequence). The chain's CDR3 is CACHPGYGYTF. In DNA, the CDR3 is TGTGCCTGTCACCCAGGCTATGGCTACACCTTC.

This clone has just a few counts. This chain links TRBV7-9 with TRBJ2-7; possible D gene TRBD2, 6 bases. With 1 base removed from V and 2 bases from J, the gap between germline ends came to 9 bases. The CDR3 length is 14 residues. CDR1 and CDR2 (germline): SEHNR, FQNEAQ (reference sequence). The CDR3 is CASSLGGGTYEQYF. Here the CDR3 DNA reads TGTGCCAGCAGCTTAGGAGGCGGGACCTACGAGCAGTACTTC.

CDR3 region: CASSSSRGNEQFF. CDR3 coding DNA: TGTGCCAGCAGCTCCTCCAGGGGAAATGAGCAGTTCTTC. The chain combines TRBV7-3 with TRBJ2-1, with D possibly being TRBD1 (6 bases). The CDR3 runs to 13 residues. Germline V CDR1 and CDR2: SGHTA, FQGTGA. Trimming removed 4 bases from V and 7 bases from J, with 11 bases in between.

The rearrangement uses TRBV4-3 and TRBJ2-3, with 12 nucleotides matching TRBD2. Germline loops: CDR1 LGHNA, CDR2 YSLEER. Unmatched junction bases numbered 9, after V lost 0 bases and J lost 5 bases. This CDR3 contains 18 residues. The CDR3 DNA reads as TGCGCCAGCAGCCAAGACCCCCAGGGACTAGCGGGTCGAGATACGCAGTATTTT. It is translated as CASSQDPQGLAGRDTQYF.

CDR3 nucleotides: TGCGCCAGCAGCTTGATCACAGGGGATGAGCAGTTCTTC. Its translation: CASSLITGDEQFF. The chain couples TRBV5-1 to TRBJ2-1; 7 bases line up with TRBD1. This CDR3 region has 13 residues. Germline CDR1 and CDR2: SGHRS and YFSETQ. J was trimmed by 8 bases and V by 1 base; bases with no gene match: 3.

In its sample, this clone was seen once. This chain links TRBV6-5 with TRBJ2-7; maybe TRBD2 (6 bases). V lost 6 bases to trimming and J lost 7 bases, with 22 bases between them. The CDR3 has 15 amino acids. Germline V gene lookup returns CDR1 MNHEY and CDR2 SVGAGI. In nucleotides, the CDR3 is TGTGCCAGCAGCGGGCAGGGACTGGGGCCGGAAGAGCAGTACTTC. It codes for CASSGQGLGPEEQYF.

The chain carries TRBV27 and TRBJ2-7, with 7 bases matching TRBD1. The junction had 9 bases not matched to a gene; V was cut back by 2 bases and J by 5 bases. Germline CDR1 reads MNHEY; CDR2 reads SMNVEV (reference sequence). CDR3 length: 15 residues. The chain's CDR3 is CASSLKQGQHNEQYF. DNA of the CDR3: TGTGCCAGCAGTTTAAAACAGGGGCAGCATAACGAGCAGTACTTC.

The sample holds a few counts of this clone. The chain carries TRBV11-2 and TRBJ2-7; unclear D gene. Germline CDR1 SGHAT, CDR2 FQNNGV. The V end lost 1 base, the J end lost 1 base, and 11 bases lay between the germline ends. This CDR3 spans 15 amino acids. The CDR3 nucleotides are TGTGCCAGCAGCTTAGTGGCGGATATTTCCTACGAGCAGTACTTC. It specifies CASSLVADISYEQYF. Complete variable domain (other parts from reference TRBV11-2 and TRBJ2-7): EAGVAQSPRYKIIEKRQSVAFWCNPISGHATLYWYQQILGQGPKLLIQFQNNGVVDDSQLPKDRFSAERLKGVDSTLKIQPAKLEDSAVYLCASSLVADISYEQYFGPGTRLTVT.

The chain links TRBV6-4 to TRBJ2-5, with 9 bases that match TRBD2. Germline V gene data show CDR1 as MRHNA and CDR2 as SNTAGT. This CDR3 is 16 amino acids long. Germline trimming cut 0 bases from V and 5 bases from J; bases unmatched to any gene: 7. CDR3: CASSDSLREGRETQYF. The DNA of the CDR3 is TGTGCCAGCAGTGACTCGCTGCGGGAGGGCCGGGAGACCCAGTACTTC.

The chain links TRBV7-2 to TRBJ2-7; D possibly corresponds to TRBD2 (6 bases). Between the trimmed V and J ends, which lost 3 bases and 3 bases, there was a span of 12 bases. Looked up from germline, CDR1 is SGHTA and CDR2 is FQGNSA. The CDR3 is 14 amino acids. The DNA of the CDR3 is TGTGCCAGCAGCTTCCGGGGGAATTTCTACGAGCAGTACTTC. As protein: CASSFRGNFYEQYF.

This chain's CDR3 is CASSEMAGRGLETQYF. The DNA for the CDR3 is TGTGCCAGCAGTGAAATGGCGGGGAGGGGGTTGGAGACCCAGTACTTC. V gene TRBV25-1 combines with J gene TRBJ2-5; D is perhaps TRBD2 (7 bases). V lost 2 bases to trimming and J lost 5 bases, with 18 bases between them. The germline V gene has CDR1 MGHDK and CDR2 SYGVNS. This CDR3 region has 16 residues. Together with reference TRBV25-1 and TRBJ2-5, the CDR3 gives the full variable domain: EADIYQTPRYLVIGTGKKITLECSQTMGHDKMYWYQQDPGMELHLIHYSYGVNSTEKGDLSSESTVSRIRTEHFPLTLESARPSHTSQYLCASSEMAGRGLETQYFGPGTRLLVL.

V is TRBV11-2 and J is TRBJ2-5; 8 nucleotides line up with TRBD1. This CDR3 has 14 amino acids. V lost 4 bases, J lost 7 bases, and 8 bases stayed unmatched. Germline values: CDR1 SGHAT, CDR2 FQNNGV. Here the CDR3 reads CASSSDRVVVTQYF. Here the CDR3 DNA reads TGTGCCAGCAGCTCGGACAGGGTAGTTGTGACCCAGTACTTC.

The rearrangement links TRBV5-6 to TRBJ1-5; perhaps TRBD1 as D (5 bases). Trimming left V 2 bases short and J 4 bases short, with 10 bases between. CDR3 length equals 14 residues. The germline CDR1 and CDR2 sequences are SGHDT and YYEEEE. CDR3 DNA sequence: TGTGCCAGCAGCTTTCAGGGCCAGAATCAGCCCCAGCATTTT. Amino acid sequence: CASSFQGQNQPQHF.

The chain joins TRBV24-1 to TRBJ1-2; 7 positions match TRBD1. The CDR3 contains 18 residues. Germline V gene lookup returns CDR1 KGHDR and CDR2 SFDVKD. With V trimmed by 5 bases and J by 5 bases, 19 bases remained unmatched. The CDR3 region is CATSGRGDSISIPYGYTF. For the CDR3, the DNA is TGTGCCACCAGTGGAAGGGGGGACAGTATTTCAATCCCATATGGCTACACCTTC.

This sequence joins TRBV30 and TRBJ2-7; a weak D match, TRBD1 (6 bases). This CDR3 is 12 amino acids long. Trimming took off 7 bases at V and 1 base at J, with 11 bases between the two ends. CDR1 and CDR2 (germline): GTSNPN, SVGIG (reference sequence). DNA for the CDR3: TGTGCCTTCGGACAGCGTTCCTACGAGCAGTACTTC. This translates into CAFGQRSYEQYF.

The chain employs TRBV3-1 (or the pseudogene TRBV3-2) and TRBJ1-2, with a weak D call TRBD1 (5 bases). The CDR3 loop spans 13 amino acids. The germline V and J ends were trimmed by 4 bases and 8 bases, with 14 bases remaining between them. The V gene's germline CDR1 is LGHDT and CDR2 YNNKEL (reference sequence). CDR3 region: CASSPHNGDGYTF. CDR3 coding DNA: TGTGCCAGCAGCCCTCACAACGGGGACGGCTACACCTTC.

The J gene is TRBJ2-3, the V gene TRBV24-1, with a tentative D call TRBD2 (5 bases). Between the trimmed V and J ends, which lost 4 bases and 0 bases, there was a span of 7 bases. The CDR3 runs to 14 residues. CDR1 KGHDR and CDR2 SFDVKD come from the germline V gene. The DNA for the CDR3 is TGTGCCACCAGTGAGTCGGGGAGCACAGATACGCAGTATTTT. Its translation: CATSESGSTDTQYF.

The gene calls are TRBV5-1 and TRBJ1-3; the match to TRBD1 covers 7 bases. The germline gives CDR1 SGHRS, CDR2 YFSETQ. Trimming at V came to 4 bases and at J to 0 bases, leaving 7 bases not matched to a gene. CDR3 length: 16 residues. The CDR3 spells CASSPSTGNSGNTIYF. The DNA of the CDR3 is TGCGCCAGCAGCCCCTCGACAGGGAACTCTGGAAACACCATATATTTT.

The chain links TRBV6-5 to TRBJ1-1; 8 bases fit TRBD1. Germline CDR1 is MNHEY and CDR2 is SVGAGI. The CDR3 consists of 15 residues. J was trimmed by 0 bases and V by 5 bases; bases with no gene match: 5. The CDR3 loop is CASSNHRGVNTEAFF. CDR3 sequence (DNA): TGTGCCAGCAGTAACCACAGGGGGGTGAACACTGAAGCTTTCTTT.

This sequence joins TRBV11-2 and TRBJ1-4; D is undetermined. The CDR3 is made up of 16 amino acids. Germline V gives CDR1 SGHAT, CDR2 FQNNGV. V was trimmed by 3 bases and J by 8 bases, leaving 19 bases between them. This CDR3 reads CASSFDSYRSGEKLFF. The DNA for the CDR3 is TGTGCCAGCAGCTTTGACTCGTATCGAAGTGGGGAAAAACTGTTTTTT.

This chain links TRBV7-8 with TRBJ1-3; D gene uncertain. V was shortened by 0 bases and J by 4 bases, with 4 bases between the two germline ends. The CDR3 loop spans 13 amino acids. Germline values: CDR1 SGHVS, CDR2 FQNEAQ. CDR3 bases: TGTGCCAGCAGCTTAGCGTCAGGAAACACCATATATTTT. Amino acid sequence: CASSLASGNTIYF.

The rearrangement joins TRBV5-1 to TRBJ2-3; 14 bases fit TRBD2. The CDR3 sequence is 18 residues long. Germline CDR1 reads SGHRS; CDR2 reads YFSETQ. V gave up 2 bases and J gave up 3 bases; unmatched junction bases: 8. The CDR3 loop is CASSLGTSGSTWTDTQYF. CDR3 DNA sequence: TGCGCCAGCAGCTTAGGGACTAGCGGGAGTACCTGGACAGATACGCAGTATTTT. The whole variable domain, remainder taken from reference TRBV5-1 and TRBJ2-3, is KAGVTQTPRYLIKTRGQQVTLSCSPISGHRSVSWYQQTPGQGLQFLFEYFSETQRNKGNFPGRFSGRQFSNSRSEMNVSTLELGDSALYLCASSLGTSGSTWTDTQYFGPGTRLTVL.

The rearrangement joins TRBV9 to TRBJ1-4; no reliable D call. The CDR3 is made up of 13 amino acids. Trimming cost V 3 bases and J 8 bases, with 11 bases left between them. The germline CDR1 and CDR2 sequences are SGDLS and YYNGEE. CDR3 residues: CASSASWGEKLFF. DNA of the CDR3: TGTGCCAGCAGCGCCTCCTGGGGAGAAAAACTGTTTTTT.

This clone was seen just once. The chain employs TRBV19 and TRBJ1-6, with D possibly matching TRBD1 (6 bases). From germline, CDR1 is LNHDA and CDR2 SQIVND (reference sequence). The CDR3 is made up of 12 amino acids. V was clipped by 9 bases and J by 15 bases, with 18 bases between them. The CDR3 sequence is CASRDTLTDLHF. CDR3 sequence (DNA): TGTGCCAGCCGGGACACCTTAACAGACCTCCACTTT.

J is TRBJ2-5 and V is TRBV6-1; the match to TRBD2 covers 16 bases. The germline CDR1 and CDR2 sequences are MNHNS and SASEGT. The CDR3 runs 19 residues. The trim removed 3 bases at V and 4 bases at J, leaving 11 bases unmatched. DNA of the CDR3: TGTGCCAGCAGTGACGGGACTAGCGGGAGGGCCCTCGGTCGAGAGACCCAGTACTTC. Translated: CASSDGTSGRALGRETQYF.